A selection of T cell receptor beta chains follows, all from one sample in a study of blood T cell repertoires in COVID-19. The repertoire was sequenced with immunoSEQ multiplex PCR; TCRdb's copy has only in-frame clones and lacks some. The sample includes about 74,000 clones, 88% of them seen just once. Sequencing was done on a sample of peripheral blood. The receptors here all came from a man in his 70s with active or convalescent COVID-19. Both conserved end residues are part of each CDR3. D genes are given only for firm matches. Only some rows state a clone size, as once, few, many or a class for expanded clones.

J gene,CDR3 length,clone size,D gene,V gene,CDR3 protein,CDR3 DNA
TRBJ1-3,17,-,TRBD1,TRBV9,CASSGALGQGGGNTIYF,TGTGCCAGCAGCGGAGCACTCGGACAGGGGGGAGGAAACACCATATATTTT
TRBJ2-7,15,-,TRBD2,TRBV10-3,CAISRTSGSFYEQYF,TGTGCCATCAGTCGGACTAGCGGGAGTTTCTACGAGCAGTACTTC
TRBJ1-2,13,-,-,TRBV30,CAWKHSSAGGYTF,TGTGCCTGGAAACACAGTTCGGCAGGGGGCTACACCTTC
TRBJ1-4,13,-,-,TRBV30,CAWSVRGFEKLFF,TGTGCCTGGAGTGTTAGGGGCTTTGAAAAACTGTTTTTT
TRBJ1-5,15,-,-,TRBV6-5,CATTPVQRSNQPQHF,TGTGCCACCACCCCGGTCCAGCGGAGCAATCAGCCCCAGCATTTT
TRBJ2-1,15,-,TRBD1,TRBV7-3,CASSSTGNSYNEQFF,TGTGCCAGCAGCTCGACAGGGAACTCCTACAATGAGCAGTTCTTC
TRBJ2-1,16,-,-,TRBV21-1,CASSPQGLAAYNEQFF,TGTGCCAGCAGCCCCCAAGGGCTAGCGGCCTACAATGAGCAGTTCTTC
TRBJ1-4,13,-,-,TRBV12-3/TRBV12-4,CASSLAQYEKLFF,TGTGCCAGCAGCCTCGCCCAGTATGAAAAACTGTTTTTT
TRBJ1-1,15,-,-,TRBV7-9,CASSLRQAADTEAFF,TGTGCCAGCAGCTTAAGACAGGCCGCGGACACTGAAGCTTTCTTT
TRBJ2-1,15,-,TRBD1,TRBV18,CASSPRDRVYNEQFF,TGTGCCAGCTCACCAAGGGACAGGGTCTACAATGAGCAGTTCTTC
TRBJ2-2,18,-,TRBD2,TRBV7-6,CASSLGVLAGDNTGELFF,TGTGCCAGCAGCTTAGGGGTTCTAGCGGGAGACAACACCGGGGAGCTGTTTTTT
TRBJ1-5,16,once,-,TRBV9,CASSVGVGGRNQPQHF,TGTGCCAGCAGCGTAGGGGTAGGGGGAAGGAATCAGCCCCAGCATTTT
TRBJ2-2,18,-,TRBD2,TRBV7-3,CASSTQALAGGNTGELFF,TGTGCCAGCAGCACACAAGCCCTAGCGGGAGGAAATACCGGGGAGCTGTTTTTT
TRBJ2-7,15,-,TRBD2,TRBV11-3,CASSSGTSGSYEQYF,TGTGCCAGCAGTTCCGGGACTAGCGGCTCCTACGAGCAGTACTTC
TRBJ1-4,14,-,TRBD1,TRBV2,CASRTGTVNEKLFF,TGTGCCAGCAGGACCGGGACAGTCAATGAAAAACTGTTTTTT
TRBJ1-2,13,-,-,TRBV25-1,CASSESTDYGYTF,TGTGCCAGCAGTGAATCAACAGACTATGGCTACACCTTC
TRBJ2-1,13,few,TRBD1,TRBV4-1,CASSRDQGDEQFF,TGCGCCAGCAGTCGGGACCAGGGGGATGAGCAGTTCTTC
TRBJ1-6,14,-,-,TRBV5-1,CASSLAGAGSPLHF,TGCGCCAGCAGCTTGGCAGGGGCCGGATCACCCCTCCACTTT
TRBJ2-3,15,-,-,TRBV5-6,CASSFGAGSSDTQYF,TGTGCCAGCAGCTTTGGTGCGGGGAGCTCAGATACGCAGTATTTT
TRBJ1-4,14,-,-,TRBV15,CATRNGRVNEKLFF,TGTGCCACCCGAAACGGCAGGGTTAATGAAAAACTGTTTTTT
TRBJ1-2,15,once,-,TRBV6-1,CASSEVWGVSDGYTF,TGTGCCAGCAGTGAAGTCTGGGGAGTATCGGATGGCTACACCTTC
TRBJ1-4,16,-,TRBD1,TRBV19,CASSINIRDRYEKLFF,TGTGCCAGTAGTATAAACATCCGGGACAGATATGAAAAACTGTTTTTT
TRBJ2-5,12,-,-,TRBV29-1,CSVRGPEETQYF,TGCAGCGTTAGAGGGCCGGAGGAGACCCAGTACTTC
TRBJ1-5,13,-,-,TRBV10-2,CASTQGGNQPQHF,TGCGCCAGCACGCAGGGCGGCAATCAGCCCCAGCATTTT
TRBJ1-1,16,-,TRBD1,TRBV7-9,CASSSQDRVGGTEAFF,TGTGCCAGCAGCTCGCAAGACAGGGTAGGGGGCACTGAAGCTTTCTTT
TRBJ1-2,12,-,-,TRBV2,CASSERNYGYTF,TGTGCCAGCAGTGAACGGAACTATGGCTACACCTTC
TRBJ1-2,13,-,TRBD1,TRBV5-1,CASSAGQGDGYTF,TGCGCCAGCAGCGCAGGACAGGGAGATGGCTACACCTTC
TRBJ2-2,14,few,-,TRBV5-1,CASSLVQNTGELFF,TGCGCCAGCAGCTTGGTCCAAAACACCGGGGAGCTGTTTTTT
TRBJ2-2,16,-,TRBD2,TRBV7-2,CASSPISGRLTGELFF,TGTGCCAGCAGCCCCATCAGCGGGAGACTTACCGGGGAGCTGTTTTTT